One sample yielded the 2 T cell receptor beta chains listed below, sequenced in a study of shared clonotypes between healthy human individuals. Assay used: immunoSEQ multiplex PCR; TCRdb lists only in-frame clones, some missing. The sample consists of more than 90,000 clones, around 67% of them appearing once. Material: memory CD8+ T cells sorted from blood. Subset reported: CD45RO+ cells pooled with CCR7-negative TemRA cells. These TCRs come from a young man in good health.

CDR3 bases: TGTGCCAGCAGCTTAATTGGGGCCGGGGAGCTGTTTTTT. Protein product: CASSLIGAGELFF. This chain uses TRBV11-3 with TRBJ2-2; no firm D call. Trimming took 2 bases from V and 6 from J, leaving 7 bases between them. Germline CDR1 reads SGHNT; CDR2 reads YENEEA. The CDR3 is 13 amino acids. Drawing the rest from reference TRBV11-3 and TRBJ2-2, the complete variable domain is EAGVVQSPRYKIIEKKQPVAFWCNPISGHNTLYWYLQNLGQGPELLIRYENEEAVDDSQLPKDRFSAERLKGVDSTLKIQPAELGDSAVYLCASSLIGAGELFFGEGSRLTVL.

This clone was found a few times. The V call is TRBV6-4, the J call TRBJ1-1; TRBD1 aligns across 7 bases. Germline V gene sequence: CDR1 MRHNA, CDR2 SNTAGT. This CDR3 region has 13 residues. With V trimmed by 5 bases and J by 1 base, 1 base remained unmatched. The CDR3 DNA sequence: TGTGCCAGCAGTCCAGGGGGGAACACTGAAGCTTTCTTT. It specifies CASSPGGNTEAFF.